Below are 23 T cell receptor beta chains sequenced from a single sample in a study of cytomegalovirus exposure and HLA in healthy donors. The PCR used 60 Vbeta and 13 Jbeta primers. Only in-frame clones appear in the TCRdb table, and some are missing; sequencing was by immunoSEQ multiplex PCR. The sample records 150,000 to 180,000 clones, approximately 80% being singletons. Sequenced material: PBMCs. These receptors originate from a man younger than 40 in good health and CMV-seropositive.

This chain connects TRBV29-1 to TRBJ2-5; 8 bases are a match to TRBD1. This CDR3 comprises 12 residues. Trimming removed 7 bases from V and 5 bases from J; junction bases left unmatched: 6. Germline values: CDR1 SQVTM, CDR2 ANQGSEA. DNA for the CDR3: TGCAGCGCCATGGACAGGGCTGAGACCCAGTACTTC. Translating gives CSAMDRAETQYF. Combining the CDR3 with reference TRBV29-1 and TRBJ2-5 gives the whole variable domain SAVISQKPSRDICQRGTSLTIQCQVDSQVTMMFWYRQQPGQSLTLIATANQGSEATYESGFVIDKFPISRPNLTFSTLTVSNMSPEDSSIYLCSAMDRAETQYFGPGTRLLVL.

J is TRBJ1-1 and V is TRBV7-9; TRBD1 agrees at 7 bases. Germline CDR1 SEHNR, CDR2 FQNEAQ (reference sequence). CDR3 length: 15 amino acids. V dropped 6 bases and J dropped 6; count of bases not matched to a gene: 13. The CDR3 sequence is CASSISTRGTAEAFF. CDR3 nucleotides: TGTGCCAGCAGTATAAGCACGAGGGGGACAGCTGAAGCTTTCTTT.

V usage is TRBV29-1 and J usage is TRBJ2-3; 9 bases fit TRBD2. This CDR3 contains 15 residues. Germline V gives CDR1 SQVTM, CDR2 ANQGSEA. The trim removed 4 bases at V and 1 base at J, leaving 6 bases unmatched. DNA for the CDR3: TGCAGCGTTGCTGGACTAGCGTTAGGCACAGATACGCAGTATTTT. Translation: CSVAGLALGTDTQYF.

This clone came up a few times. CDR3 coding DNA: TGTGCCAGCAGCTTAGAGTTTGGGGCCGGATACGAGCAGTACTTC. Its protein product is CASSLEFGAGYEQYF. The chain has TRBV11-2 and TRBJ2-7; tentative D call: TRBD1 (5 bases). Germline-derived CDR1 and CDR2 are SGHAT and FQNNGV. This CDR3 comprises 15 residues. The V end was cut by 0 bases, the J end by 4 bases, with 13 bases between.

The chain recombines TRBV28 with TRBJ1-2; tentatively, D is TRBD1 (5 bases). The V end lost 4 bases, the J end lost 2 bases, and 17 bases lay between the germline ends. Germline V CDR1 and CDR2: MDHEN, SYDVKM. The CDR3 sequence is 16 residues long. CDR3 in amino acids: CASSSMGRTTNYGYTF. The CDR3 nucleotides read TGTGCCAGCAGTTCAATGGGGCGGACGACGAACTATGGCTACACCTTC.

This clone occurred a few times. The chain has TRBV6-5 and TRBJ1-5, with 9 bases identical to TRBD1. V lost 5 bases to trimming and J lost 5 bases; unmatched junction nucleotides: 7. CDR1 is MNHEY and CDR2 is SVGAGI in the germline V gene. This CDR3 region has 15 residues. The CDR3 region has the DNA TGTGCCAGCAGTCGGGACAGGGAGGGGTATCAGCCCCAGCATTTT. Protein sequence: CASSRDREGYQPQHF.

The chain recombines TRBV27 with TRBJ2-7; 9 bases are shared with TRBD2. Germline CDR1 is MNHEY and CDR2 is SMNVEV (reference sequence). The V segment lost 5 bases and the J segment 0 bases; nucleotides outside the gene matches: 20. The CDR3 is 20 amino acids. CDR3 in DNA: TGTGCCAGCAGTGGCCTAGCGGGAAGGGGGCGGCGGAATAGCTCCTACGAGCAGTACTTC. It yields the protein CASSGLAGRGRRNSSYEQYF.

With respect to this clone: One junction end does not reproduce the germline sequence, and a read error may be involved. The chain couples TRBV7-9 to TRBJ2-7; 11 positions match TRBD2. The germline V gene has CDR1 SEHNR and CDR2 FQNEAQ (reference sequence). The CDR3 spans 17 residues. CDR3: CSSSFNLAGGYAYEQYF. In DNA form, the CDR3 reads TGTTCCAGCAGCTTTAATCTAGCGGGAGGATACGCCTACGAGCAGTACTTC.

The rearrangement joins TRBV30 to TRBJ2-7; 9 nucleotides agree with TRBD2. CDR1 and CDR2 (germline): GTSNPN, SVGIG (reference sequence). After removal of 4 bases from V and 6 bases from J, the junction contained 13 bases not matched to a gene. The CDR3 covers 15 residues. CDR3 residues: CAWKAAVAGVPEQYF. CDR3 coding DNA: TGTGCCTGGAAGGCCGCGGTAGCGGGAGTTCCCGAGCAGTACTTC.

The chain joins TRBV28 to TRBJ2-3; TRBD2 might be the D (5 bases). The CDR3 runs 14 residues. Germline lookup yields CDR1 MDHEN and CDR2 SYDVKM. V gave up 2 bases and J gave up 4 bases, with 10 bases separating them. The DNA of the CDR3 is TGTGCCAGCAGTTTAGTCCTAGCAGCAGATACGCAGTATTTT. This codes for CASSLVLAADTQYF.

In this sample, this clone turned up once. This sequence joins TRBV5-4 and TRBJ2-7, with TRBD2 matching 13 bases. The CDR3 length is 16 residues. V shed 0 bases and J 3 bases; nucleotides not matched to a gene: 3. Germline lookup yields CDR1 SGHNT and CDR2 YYREEE (reference sequence). The CDR3 here is CASSLAGLAGDYEQYF. The DNA for the CDR3 is TGTGCCAGCAGCTTGGCTGGACTAGCGGGAGACTACGAGCAGTACTTC.

This chain joins TRBV5-1 and TRBJ2-5, with 9 bases aligning to TRBD1. The CDR3 extends over 16 amino acids. The V gene's germline CDR1 is SGHRS and CDR2 YFSETQ. Losses at the gene ends were 0 bases for V and 2 bases for J; bases not matched to a gene: 5. The CDR3 coding sequence is TGCGCCAGCAGCTTGGGGGGACAGGGTGGACAAGAGACCCAGTACTTC. Protein: CASSLGGQGGQETQYF.

The chain carries TRBV2 and TRBJ2-1, with TRBD2 identical over 14 bases. Unmatched junction bases numbered 8, after V lost 4 bases and J lost 6 bases. The germline V gene encodes CDR1 SNHLY and CDR2 FYNNEI. This CDR3 is 17 amino acids long. CDR3 loop: CASSGPLTSGRVNEQFF. The CDR3 DNA reads as TGTGCCAGCAGTGGACCCTTGACTAGCGGGAGGGTCAATGAGCAGTTCTTC.

The rearrangement links TRBV5-1 to TRBJ2-6, with 8 bases identical to TRBD1. Germline V CDR1 and CDR2: SGHRS, YFSETQ. Losses at the gene ends were 4 bases for V and 1 base for J; bases not matched to a gene: 7. The CDR3 is 17 residues long. CDR3 protein: CASSEGTGGSGANVLTF. CDR3 sequence (DNA): TGCGCCAGCAGCGAGGGGACAGGCGGTTCTGGGGCCAACGTCCTGACTTTC.

The V gene is TRBV4-2, the J gene TRBJ2-5; 12 nucleotides align to TRBD2. The J call may be faulty, since TRBJ2-7 better matches the DNA end. From germline, CDR1 is LGHNA and CDR2 YNFKEQ. The CDR3 has 15 residues. CDR3 sequence (DNA): TGTGCCAGCAGCCGTAGCACTAGCGGGAGGAACGAGCAGTACTTC. It encodes CASSRSTSGRNEQYF.

This CDR3 is CSVPLIAGGPNEQFF. DNA for the CDR3: TGCAGCGTACCCCTCATAGCGGGAGGGCCCAATGAGCAGTTCTTC. The chain joins TRBV29-1 to TRBJ2-1; 11 nucleotides line up with TRBD2. This CDR3 has 15 amino acids. After removal of 6 bases from V and 6 bases from J, the junction contained 10 bases not matched to a gene. The germline V gene has CDR1 SQVTM and CDR2 ANQGSEA.

V usage is TRBV6-5 and J usage is TRBJ1-1, with 11 bases aligning to TRBD1. Trimming cost V 5 bases and J 4 bases; bases outside gene matches: 3. The CDR3 sequence is 14 residues long. CDR1 and CDR2 from the germline V gene are MNHEY and SVGAGI. CDR3 residues: CASSGTGGLTEAFF. In nucleotides, the CDR3 is TGTGCCAGCAGTGGGACAGGGGGGCTCACTGAAGCTTTCTTT.

The CDR3 spells CASSFSTDPGANVLTF. In DNA, the CDR3 is TGTGCCAGCAGCTTTTCAACAGACCCCGGGGCCAACGTCCTGACTTTC. This chain links TRBV7-8 with TRBJ2-6; unclear D gene. The length of the CDR3 is 16 residues. Germline V CDR1 and CDR2: SGHVS, FQNEAQ. The germline V and J ends were trimmed by 3 bases and 4 bases, with 13 bases remaining between them. Supplemented by reference TRBV7-8 and TRBJ2-6, the full variable domain reads GAGVSQSPRYKVAKRGQDVALRCDPISGHVSLFWYQQALGQGPEFLTYFQNEAQLDKSGLPSDRFFAERPEGSVSTLKIQRTQQEDSAVYLCASSFSTDPGANVLTFGAGSRLTVL.

V gene TRBV19 combines with J gene TRBJ2-1; D might be TRBD1 (7 bases). Deletions cut 6 bases from V and 5 bases from J, with 14 bases between. Germline CDR1 reads LNHDA; CDR2 reads SQIVND (reference sequence). CDR3 length equals 14 residues. In DNA form, the CDR3 reads TGTGCCAGTAGAAGGACAGGAGGGAACAATGAGCAGTTCTTC. Residues: CASRRTGGNNEQFF.

This chain connects TRBV5-8 to TRBJ1-1; D is uncertain. CDR1 SGHTS and CDR2 YDEGEE come from the germline V gene. CDR3 size: 13 residues. The V gene lost 0 bases and the J gene lost 3 bases, with 6 bases spanning the gap. CDR3 coding DNA: TGTGCCAGCAGCTTGGTCCGAGACACTGAAGCTTTCTTT. Residues: CASSLVRDTEAFF. The complete variable domain, with remaining parts taken from reference TRBV5-8 and TRBJ1-1, reads EAGVTQSPTHLIKTRGQQATLRCSPISGHTSVYWYQQALGLGLQFLLWYDEGEERNRGNFPPRFSGRQFPNYSSELNVNALELEDSALYLCASSLVRDTEAFFGQGTRLTVV.

V gene TRBV25-1 combines with J gene TRBJ2-7, with TRBD1 as a possible D gene (5 bases). The CDR3 is made up of 13 amino acids. The V end lost 8 bases, the J end lost 0 bases, and 11 bases lay between the germline ends. Germline-derived CDR1 and CDR2 are MGHDK and SYGVNS. CDR3 DNA sequence: TGTGCCAGCTCACAGGCGAGCTCCTACGAGCAGTACTTC. It encodes CASSQASSYEQYF.

J is TRBJ2-7 and V is TRBV28, with 7 nucleotides matching TRBD2. Germline CDR1 is MDHEN and CDR2 is SYDVKM. The V gene end was trimmed by 8 bases and the J gene end by 5 bases; junction bases not matched to a gene: 12. The CDR3 loop spans 14 amino acids. In DNA form, the CDR3 reads TGTGCCAGCCATAAGGCGGGAGATCAACACGAGCAGTACTTC. Protein: CASHKAGDQHEQYF.

The V and J genes are TRBV28 and TRBJ2-7, with 10 nucleotides matching TRBD1. V was pared by 1 base and J by 2 bases, with 5 bases of the junction left unmatched. This CDR3 contains 16 residues. Germline V gene sequence: CDR1 MDHEN, CDR2 SYDVKM. CDR3 coding DNA: TGTGCCAGCAGTTTATCTTCGGGACAGGGGACCTACGAGCAGTACTTC. Its protein is CASSLSSGQGTYEQYF. The entire variable domain, with the rest obtained from reference TRBV28 and TRBJ2-7, is as follows: DVKVTQSSRYLVKRTGEKVFLECVQDMDHENMFWYRQDPGLGLRLIYFSYDVKMKEKGDIPEGYSVSREKKERFSLILESASTNQTSMYLCASSLSSGQGTYEQYFGPGTRLTVT.